A single sample gave rise to the 27 T cell receptor beta chains below, sequenced in a study of blood T cell repertoires in COVID-19. Produced via immunoSEQ multiplex PCR; TCRdb's table is partial and in-frame only. The sample contains 21,000 or so clones, 80% to 90% of which appear only once. The specimen was peripheral blood. These receptors all come from a man in his 70s with active COVID-19.

The V gene is TRBV19, the J gene TRBJ2-5, with D tentatively TRBD2 (6 bases). V lost 8 bases to trimming and J lost 4 bases, with 14 bases between them. The germline V gene has CDR1 LNHDA and CDR2 SQIVND (reference sequence). CDR3 length equals 13 residues. The CDR3 reads CASSGVGVETQYF. CDR3 sequence (DNA): TGTGCCAGTTCGGGGGTAGGGGTAGAGACCCAGTACTTC. Full variable domain (rest looked up from reference TRBV19 and TRBJ2-5): DGGITQSPKYLFRKEGQNVTLSCEQNLNHDAMYWYRQDPGQGLRLIYYSQIVNDFQKGDIAEGYSVSREKKESFPLTVTSAQKNPTAFYLCASSGVGVETQYFGPGTRLLVL.

The rearrangement uses TRBV5-1 and TRBJ2-1, with 8 nucleotides matching TRBD2. The CDR3 consists of 18 residues. CDR1 and CDR2 from the germline V gene are SGHRS and YFSETQ. The V segment lost 3 bases and the J segment 12 bases; nucleotides outside the gene matches: 23. The CDR3 DNA reads as TGCGCCAGCAGCTCAAGTCCCGTACGGGAGGGCTCCACACGTGGGCAGTTCTTC. This translates into CASSSSPVREGSTRGQFF.

CDR3 nucleotide sequence: TGTGCCACCAGTATATTGGCCGGGGCCAACGTCCTGACTTTC. It is translated as CATSILAGANVLTF. The rearrangement links TRBV15 to TRBJ2-6; D is undetermined. Looked up from germline, CDR1 is LNHNV and CDR2 is YYDKDF (reference sequence). V was trimmed by 6 bases and J by 4 bases, leaving 10 bases between them. The CDR3 length is 14 residues.

The chain carries TRBV19 and TRBJ1-2, with D perhaps TRBD1 (6 bases). Trimming stripped 5 bases from V and 1 base from J, with 11 bases between. The germline V gene encodes CDR1 LNHDA and CDR2 SQIVND (reference sequence). CDR3 length: 14 residues. The CDR3, as DNA: TGTGCCAGTAGTTACAACAGGGATAACTATGGCTACACCTTC. Translating gives CASSYNRDNYGYTF.

The chain recombines TRBV2 with TRBJ2-1; TRBD1 agrees at 7 bases. Germline CDR1 is SNHLY and CDR2 is FYNNEI. Losses at the gene ends were 4 bases for V and 6 bases for J; bases not matched to a gene: 9. The CDR3 consists of 15 residues. CDR3: CASSGQGVPRNEQFF. The CDR3 nucleotides are TGTGCCAGCAGTGGACAGGGAGTGCCGCGCAATGAGCAGTTCTTC.

This chain links TRBV2 with TRBJ1-2, with D possibly TRBD1 on 5 matching bases. The V gene lost 3 bases and the J gene lost 6 bases, with 11 bases spanning the gap. The germline V gene encodes CDR1 SNHLY and CDR2 FYNNEI. This CDR3 is built from 13 residues. The CDR3 region has the DNA TGTGCCAGCAGTGAGAGCAGGGAGGATGGCTACACCTTC. This sequence encodes CASSESREDGYTF.

The chain employs TRBV5-1 and TRBJ2-5, with 7 bases aligning to TRBD2. The CDR3 length is 12 residues. V shed 4 bases and J 10 bases; nucleotides not matched to a gene: 7. Germline CDR1 is SGHRS and CDR2 is YFSETQ. CDR3 region: CASSPRGVDQYF. The CDR3 DNA sequence: TGCGCCAGCAGCCCCCGGGGGGTTGACCAGTACTTC.

This chain joins TRBV2 and TRBJ1-2; D possibly corresponds to TRBD1 (5 bases). Germline loops: CDR1 SNHLY, CDR2 FYNNEI. Trimming shortened V by 0 bases and J by 8 bases, and 13 bases separated the two germline ends. This CDR3 has 14 amino acids. CDR3 in DNA: TGTGCCAGCAGTGAAGCGCGGGGACTATACGGCTACACCTTC. Translated, it gives CASSEARGLYGYTF.

The chain joins TRBV30 to TRBJ2-1; D not certain. The ends were cut back, 5 bases at V and 6 bases at J, with 5 bases in the middle. CDR3 length equals 10 residues. Germline V gene sequence: CDR1 GTSNPN, CDR2 SVGIG (reference sequence). Here the CDR3 DNA reads TGTGCCTGGGGCCTCAATGAGCAGTTCTTC. Translation gives CAWGLNEQFF.

The genes are TRBV2 and TRBJ2-5, with 14 bases that match TRBD2. CDR1 SNHLY and CDR2 FYNNEI come from the germline V gene. V trimming: 4 bases; J trimming: 7 bases; junction bases outside the gene matches: 8. The CDR3 spans 16 residues. The CDR3 protein is CASSGLAGGPKGTQYF. The CDR3 DNA reads as TGTGCCAGCAGTGGACTAGCGGGAGGGCCTAAGGGGACCCAGTACTTC. Using reference TRBV2 and TRBJ2-5 for the parts outside the CDR3, the full variable domain is EPEVTQTPSHQVTQMGQEVILRCVPISNHLYFYWYRQILGQKVEFLVSFYNNEISEKSEIFDDQFSVERPDGSNFTLKIRSTKLEDSAMYFCASSGLAGGPKGTQYFGPGTRLLVL.

The chain joins TRBV19 to TRBJ2-1; the match to TRBD1 covers 7 bases. Trimming at V came to 1 base and at J to 4 bases, leaving 4 bases not matched to a gene. Germline CDR1 is LNHDA and CDR2 is SQIVND (reference sequence). This CDR3 is 15 amino acids long. The CDR3 spells CASSIGTGFYNEQFF. The CDR3, as DNA: TGTGCCAGTAGTATAGGGACAGGTTTTTACAATGAGCAGTTCTTC.

This chain links TRBV7-8 with TRBJ1-2, with 12 bases that match TRBD1. CDR1 SGHVS and CDR2 FQNEAQ come from the germline V gene. The CDR3 consists of 18 residues. J gave up 7 bases and V 5 bases, and 17 bases lay outside the gene matches. In DNA, the CDR3 is TGTGCCAGCAGCCCCACCGGGGGACCGGGACAGGGGGCTGTTGGCTACACCTTC. Protein: CASSPTGGPGQGAVGYTF.

This clone has a single count. The J gene is TRBJ2-1, the V gene TRBV5-4, with 16 positions matching TRBD2. The germline CDR1 and CDR2 sequences are SGHNT and YYREEE (reference sequence). The V segment lost 0 bases and the J segment 11 bases; nucleotides outside the gene matches: 5. CDR3 length: 16 residues. CDR3 residues: CASSLGQGLAGGQQFF. CDR3 nucleotides: TGTGCCAGCAGCTTGGGTCAGGGACTAGCGGGGGGGCAGCAGTTCTTC. Looking up the rest from reference TRBV5-4 and TRBJ2-1 gives the full variable domain: ETGVTQSPTHLIKTRGQQVTLRCSSQSGHNTVSWYQQALGQGPQFIFQYYREEENGRGNFPPRFSGLQFPNYSSELNVNALELDDSALYLCASSLGQGLAGGQQFFGPGTRLTVL.

The rearrangement joins TRBV15 to TRBJ2-1; D perhaps matches TRBD2 (5 bases). The CDR3 contains 14 residues. Germline-derived CDR1 and CDR2 are LNHNV and YYDKDF (reference sequence). Trimming stripped 1 base from V and 4 bases from J, with 8 bases between. The CDR3 DNA reads as TGTGCCACCAGCAGAGGAAGGGAGTACAATGAGCAGTTCTTC. This gives the protein CATSRGREYNEQFF.

The chain joins TRBV2 to TRBJ1-6; 7 nucleotides agree with TRBD1. V was pared by 6 bases and J by 9 bases, with 5 bases of the junction left unmatched. Germline-derived CDR1 and CDR2 are SNHLY and FYNNEI. This CDR3 is 13 amino acids long. The CDR3 spells CASSTGVRSPLHF. As DNA, the CDR3 is TGTGCCAGCAGCACAGGGGTGCGTTCACCCCTCCACTTT.

V gene TRBV7-9 combines with J gene TRBJ2-3, with 9 bases fitting TRBD2. CDR1 and CDR2 from the germline V gene are SEHNR and FQNEAQ (reference sequence). CDR3 length: 15 amino acids. The ends lost 1 base at V and 3 bases at J; junction bases unmatched: 2. The CDR3 sequence: CASSLGTSETDTQYF. The CDR3 DNA follows: TGTGCCAGCAGCTTAGGGACTAGCGAGACAGATACGCAGTATTTT.

The chain recombines TRBV6-2 or TRBV6-3 with TRBJ2-3; the match to TRBD2 covers 7 bases. With 0 bases clipped from V and 8 bases from J, the junction kept 8 bases outside the gene matches. CDR3 length: 15 residues. The germline V gene has CDR1 MNHEY and CDR2 SVGEGT. The CDR3 nucleotides are TGTGCCAGCAGTTACTCGGCTGTGGGCGGGGGTACGCAGTATTTT. This translates into CASSYSAVGGGTQYF.

The chain carries TRBV19 and TRBJ1-3; a possible D gene is TRBD1 (5 bases). The CDR3 extends over 14 amino acids. V was pared by 5 bases and J by 3 bases, with 11 bases between. Germline V CDR1 and CDR2: LNHDA, SQIVND (reference sequence). DNA of the CDR3: TGTGCCAGTAGTTGGGGGGTTGGTGGAAACACCATATATTTT. As protein: CASSWGVGGNTIYF. Full variable domain (rest looked up from reference TRBV19 and TRBJ1-3): DGGITQSPKYLFRKEGQNVTLSCEQNLNHDAMYWYRQDPGQGLRLIYYSQIVNDFQKGDIAEGYSVSREKKESFPLTVTSAQKNPTAFYLCASSWGVGGNTIYFGEGSWLTVV.

The chain has TRBV7-9 and TRBJ2-5, with 7 bases aligning to TRBD1. The CDR3 loop spans 16 amino acids. Germline lookup yields CDR1 SEHNR and CDR2 FQNEAQ (reference sequence). The junction had 13 bases not matched to a gene; V was cut back by 4 bases and J by 5 bases. As DNA, the CDR3 is TGTGCCAGCAGCTCTCGGGACAGCCCGGTGGCGGAGACCCAGTACTTC. Its translation is CASSSRDSPVAETQYF.

The chain joins TRBV6-1 to TRBJ2-5, with 10 bases matching TRBD2. V lost 0 bases and J lost 2; bases outside the gene matches: 6. The CDR3 consists of 17 residues. CDR1 and CDR2 (germline): MNHNS, SASEGT. Here the CDR3 reads CASSEAPPSGGQETQYF. The CDR3 nucleotides read TGTGCCAGCAGTGAAGCGCCCCCTAGCGGGGGTCAAGAGACCCAGTACTTC.

In DNA form, the CDR3 reads TGTGCCAGTAAGGCACAGGGCCGGTGGGACGGGGAGCTGTTTTTT. This encodes CASKAQGRWDGELFF. The chain uses TRBV19 and TRBJ2-2; a possible D gene is TRBD1 (6 bases). Germline CDR1 and CDR2: LNHDA and SQIVND (reference sequence). The length of the CDR3 is 15 residues. V was trimmed by 7 bases and J by 7 bases, leaving 19 bases between them.

The CDR3: CASSWGAGVVGTDTQYF. DNA of the CDR3: TGCGCCAGCAGCTGGGGCGCGGGAGTGGTCGGCACAGATACGCAGTATTTT. The V gene is TRBV5-1, the J gene TRBJ2-3, with 7 nucleotides matching TRBD2. The V gene's germline CDR1 is SGHRS and CDR2 YFSETQ. The CDR3 extends over 17 amino acids. The trim removed 3 bases at V and 1 base at J, leaving 11 bases unmatched.

V and J are TRBV21-1 and TRBJ2-5; the table's TRBD2 call for D was not verified on the DNA. TRBV21-1 is labeled a pseudogene. This CDR3 is built from 16 residues. CDR3 protein: CAGGTWASGRTETQYF. The CDR3 bases are TGTGCCGGAGGGACTTGGGCTAGCGGGAGGACAGAGACCCAGTACTTC.

The J gene is TRBJ2-1, the V gene TRBV10-3, with D maybe TRBD2 (7 bases). Germline V lookup: CDR1 ENHRY, CDR2 SYGVKD. The CDR3 length is 16 residues. The V end was cut by 2 bases, the J end by 8 bases, with 19 bases between. The CDR3: CAISEAGASGAHEQFF. Written as DNA, the CDR3 is TGTGCCATCAGTGAGGCGGGGGCTAGCGGAGCCCATGAGCAGTTCTTC.

For the CDR3, the DNA is TGTGCCAGCAGCTTGGGTCAGGGTCCTAGCTCCTATAATTCACCCCTCCACTTT. This encodes CASSLGQGPSSYNSPLHF. The rearrangement joins TRBV5-5 to TRBJ1-6; possible D gene TRBD1, 5 bases. Germline assignment: CDR1 SGHKS and CDR2 YYEKEE (reference sequence). Between the trimmed V and J ends, which lost 0 bases and 0 bases, there was a span of 13 bases. The CDR3 is 18 residues long. Together with reference TRBV5-5 and TRBJ1-6, the CDR3 gives the full variable domain: DAGVTQSPTHLIKTRGQQVTLRCSPISGHKSVSWYQQVLGQGPQFIFQYYEKEERGRGNFPDRFSARQFPNYSSELNVNALLLGDSALYLCASSLGQGPSSYNSPLHFGNGTRLTVT.

The CDR3 loop is CASSPAQTNEQFF. In DNA, the CDR3 is TGTGCCAGCAGCCCCGCACAAACGAATGAGCAGTTCTTC. The genes are TRBV5-4 and TRBJ2-1, with D uncertain. The V end was cut by 4 bases, the J end by 7 bases, with 12 bases between. The germline gives CDR1 SGHNT, CDR2 YYREEE (reference sequence). This CDR3 has 13 amino acids.

The J gene is TRBJ2-2, the V gene TRBV11-3; perhaps TRBD1 as D (5 bases). V was shortened by 1 base and J by 6 bases, with 9 bases between the two germline ends. The germline V gene has CDR1 SGHNT and CDR2 YENEEA. This CDR3 has 14 amino acids. Here the CDR3 reads CASSLVQGPGELFF. The CDR3 DNA follows: TGTGCCAGCAGCTTAGTTCAGGGCCCCGGGGAGCTGTTTTTT.